Shown below are 29 T cell receptor beta chains from a single sample sequenced in a study of blood T cells in healthy people across ages. Alongside a J-beta primer mix, a sample-barcoded 5' primer served in a second PCR lasting roughly 6 to 11 cycles. TCRdb re-called the 5' RACE reads with MiXCR, one entry per CDR3 protein. The sample carries around 1.5 million distinct CDR3 sequences, around 59% recorded once. Sequenced material: blood. The receptors derive from a man between 18 and 29 years old in good health.

This chain joins TRBV6-6 and TRBJ2-7; D is ambiguous. Trimming removed 0 bases at V and 1 base at J, with 7 bases between. Germline V gene lookup returns CDR1 MNHNY and CDR2 SVGAGI (reference sequence). CDR3 length: 14 amino acids. The CDR3 here is CASSYSSPSYEQYF. CDR3 DNA: TGTGCCAGCAGTTACTCGTCACCTTCCTACGAGCAGTACTTC.

V usage is TRBV4-1 and J usage is TRBJ2-1; 7 nucleotides align to TRBD2. The length of the CDR3 is 18 residues. Trimming at V came to 3 bases and at J to 11 bases, leaving 22 bases not matched to a gene. CDR1 MGHRA and CDR2 YSYEKL come from the germline V gene. The CDR3 spells CASSHESNWGLPRGKQFF. CDR3 sequence (DNA): TGCGCCAGCAGCCACGAGTCCAATTGGGGACTACCTCGAGGGAAGCAGTTCTTC.

The chain uses TRBV6-1 and TRBJ1-5; no firm D call. Trimming stripped 10 bases from V and 7 bases from J, with 17 bases between. CDR3 size: 13 residues. Per the germline V gene, CDR1 is MNHNS and CDR2 is SASEGT. CDR3 residues: CATWGGLQQPQHF. CDR3 coding DNA: TGTGCCACCTGGGGAGGGCTGCAGCAGCCCCAGCATTTT.

The chain carries TRBV29-1 and TRBJ2-7, with TRBD2 identical over 11 bases. The trim removed 3 bases at V and 4 bases at J, leaving 14 bases unmatched. CDR3 length: 17 amino acids. Germline V gene data show CDR1 as SQVTM and CDR2 as ANQGSEA. In DNA, the CDR3 is TGCAGCGTTGAGTTAGCGGGAGGGCCTTCCGAGGTATACGAGCAGTACTTC. Translation: CSVELAGGPSEVYEQYF.

This chain joins TRBV20-1 and TRBJ2-3; no firm D call. CDR3 length: 14 amino acids. The germline gives CDR1 DFQATT, CDR2 SNEGSKA (reference sequence). V gave up 5 bases and J gave up 0 bases, with 12 bases separating them. CDR3 amino acids: CSASSGLSTDTQYF. The CDR3 DNA follows: TGCAGTGCTTCCAGTGGGCTTAGCACAGATACGCAGTATTTT.

The chain employs TRBV7-2 and TRBJ2-7, with 7 bases lining up with TRBD1. The CDR3 length is 15 residues. Germline V CDR1 and CDR2: SGHTA, FQGNSA. V gave up 5 bases and J gave up 3 bases; unmatched junction bases: 10. The CDR3 DNA reads TGTGCCAGCAGCCCTCGGACAGGTCATCGCTACGAGCAGTACTTC. It encodes CASSPRTGHRYEQYF. Complete variable domain (other parts from reference TRBV7-2 and TRBJ2-7): GAGVSQSPSNKVTEKGKDVELRCDPISGHTALYWYRQSLGQGLEFLIYFQGNSAPDKSGLPSDRFSAERTGGSVSTLTIQRTQQEDSAVYLCASSPRTGHRYEQYFGPGTRLTVT.

The J gene is TRBJ2-5, the V gene TRBV20-1; D is ambiguous. Germline assignment: CDR1 DFQATT and CDR2 SNEGSKA (reference sequence). The CDR3 extends over 13 amino acids. Trimming left V 1 base short and J 5 bases short, with 11 bases between. CDR3 coding DNA: TGCAGTGCTAGAGGTGGAAGGTGGGAGACCCAGTACTTC. It specifies CSARGGRWETQYF.

In this sample, this clonotype turned up a few times. The chain employs TRBV10-3 and TRBJ1-2; 7 bases are shared with TRBD1. This CDR3 has 15 amino acids. V was pared by 0 bases and J by 2 bases, with 3 bases of the junction left unmatched. CDR1 ENHRY and CDR2 SYGVKD come from the germline V gene. CDR3 in DNA: TGTGCCATCAGTGAGTCGGGCAGGGGGAACTATGGCTACACCTTC. This gives the protein CAISESGRGNYGYTF.

The V gene is TRBV10-3, the J gene TRBJ2-1; unclear D gene. The V gene lost 8 bases and the J gene lost 2 bases, with 7 bases spanning the gap. There are 12 residues in the CDR3. Germline V gives CDR1 ENHRY, CDR2 SYGVKD. In nucleotides, the CDR3 is TGTGCCATCGGTGGGACCTACAATGAGCAGTTCTTC. It translates to CAIGGTYNEQFF.

The genes are TRBV10-3 and TRBJ1-1; D unclear. The CDR3 consists of 13 residues. Germline loops: CDR1 ENHRY, CDR2 SYGVKD. Trimming stripped 10 bases from V and 0 bases from J, with 12 bases between. DNA of the CDR3: TGTGCCAGCACACCGTCCATGAACACTGAAGCTTTCTTT. It codes for CASTPSMNTEAFF.

The chain uses TRBV7-9 and TRBJ2-3; TRBD2 might be the D (5 bases). This CDR3 contains 16 residues. V lost 4 bases, J lost 0 bases, and 14 bases lay in between. In germline, CDR1 is SEHNR, CDR2 FQNEAQ (reference sequence). Here the CDR3 reads CASSSLAQTSTDTQYF. The CDR3 nucleotides are TGTGCCAGCAGCTCGCTAGCCCAAACTAGCACAGATACGCAGTATTTT.

This chain joins TRBV10-3 and TRBJ2-7; 8 bases align to TRBD2. The CDR3 has 16 residues. Germline assignment: CDR1 ENHRY and CDR2 SYGVKD. V gave up 4 bases and J gave up 3 bases; unmatched junction bases: 11. CDR3 protein: CAISGLQSGRIYEQYF. DNA of the CDR3: TGTGCCATCAGTGGCCTTCAAAGCGGGAGAATCTACGAGCAGTACTTC.

The chain has TRBV13 and TRBJ2-7; 11 bases are a match to TRBD2. The CDR3 is 15 amino acids. V was pared by 5 bases and J by 5 bases, with 8 bases of the junction left unmatched. Germline V gene lookup returns CDR1 PRHDT and CDR2 FYEKMQ (reference sequence). The CDR3 nucleotides are TGTGCCAGCAGCATTAGCGGGAGGGCCCGGAACGAGCAGTACTTC. It translates to CASSISGRARNEQYF.

The chain recombines TRBV7-2 with TRBJ2-7; TRBD2 aligns across 10 bases. The junction had 4 bases not matched to a gene; V was cut back by 2 bases and J by 3 bases. Germline V gene sequence: CDR1 SGHTA, CDR2 FQGNSA. The CDR3 covers 15 residues. The CDR3 DNA reads TGTGCCAGCAGCTTATGGGGACTAGCGAACTACGAGCAGTACTTC. Translation gives CASSLWGLANYEQYF.

The chain recombines TRBV6-2 or TRBV6-3 with TRBJ2-5; TRBD2 matches at 7 bases. Per germline, CDR1 MNHEY and CDR2 SVGEGT. The CDR3 is 14 amino acids. V was pared by 2 bases and J by 11 bases, with 11 bases of the junction left unmatched. The chain's CDR3 is CASSYVASGNEQYF. The CDR3 DNA reads as TGTGCCAGCAGTTACGTGGCTAGCGGTAATGAGCAGTACTTC.

The chain links TRBV4-3 to TRBJ2-1; D perhaps matches TRBD2 (5 bases). The CDR3 runs to 16 residues. In germline, CDR1 is LGHNA, CDR2 YSLEER. Trimming left V 0 bases short and J 4 bases short, with 13 bases between. The CDR3: CASSQESGRGYNEQFF. In DNA, the CDR3 is TGCGCCAGCAGCCAAGAATCGGGTCGAGGGTACAATGAGCAGTTCTTC.

The sample holds a few counts of this clonotype. This rearrangement joins TRBV12-3 or TRBV12-4 to TRBJ2-1, with D hard to call. The length of the CDR3 is 14 residues. The V gene lost 6 bases and the J gene lost 9 bases, with 18 bases spanning the gap. The CDR3 is CASSLMGNPSEQFF. DNA of the CDR3: TGTGCCAGCAGCCTTATGGGGAACCCTAGTGAGCAGTTCTTC.

This clonotype was seen a handful of times. The gene calls are TRBV7-9 and TRBJ2-7; D may be TRBD1 or TRBD2 (5 bases each). Trimming took off 5 bases at V and 3 bases at J, with 23 bases between the two ends. CDR1 and CDR2 from the germline V gene are SEHNR and FQNEAQ (reference sequence). The CDR3 has 17 amino acids. The chain's CDR3 is CASSHGRGDGNNYEQYF. The CDR3 DNA reads TGTGCCAGCAGCCATGGGCGAGGGGACGGGAATAACTACGAGCAGTACTTC.

V usage is TRBV27 and J usage is TRBJ2-5; possibly TRBD1 or TRBD2 for D (5 bases each). Trimming removed 4 bases at V and 11 bases at J, with 23 bases between. The CDR3 consists of 15 residues. Germline V gives CDR1 MNHEY, CDR2 SMNVEV (reference sequence). CDR3 in DNA: TGTGCCAGCAGTTCCCCGGGACGGGGAGTGGATGAGCAGTACTTC. It specifies CASSSPGRGVDEQYF.

As for this clonotype: The junction differs from germline at one of its ends, possibly a read error. This chain uses TRBV20-1 with TRBJ1-1; D is ambiguous. Germline V gene lookup returns CDR1 DFQATT and CDR2 SNEGSKA (reference sequence). The CDR3 consists of 13 residues. The CDR3 nucleotides are TGCAGTGCTACCCCTTATATGAACACTGAAACTTTCTTT. Amino acids: CSATPYMNTETFF.

The chain links TRBV4-2 to TRBJ2-5; 10 bases line up with TRBD2. The length of the CDR3 is 16 residues. Germline trimming cut 1 base from V and 4 bases from J; bases unmatched to any gene: 6. Germline CDR1 and CDR2: LGHNA and YNFKEQ. This chain's CDR3 is CASSQGPQRGGETQYF. Written as DNA, the CDR3 is TGTGCCAGCAGCCAAGGTCCCCAGCGGGGGGGAGAGACCCAGTACTTC.

The chain carries TRBV6-2 or TRBV6-3 and TRBJ2-7, with no clear D. V lost 8 bases, J lost 2 bases, and 16 bases lay in between. This CDR3 has 14 amino acids. Germline CDR1 and CDR2: MNHEY and SVGEGT. CDR3 region: CASLKDRAAYEQYF. In nucleotides, the CDR3 is TGTGCCAGCCTTAAGGACCGGGCAGCCTACGAGCAGTACTTC.

J is TRBJ2-1 and V is TRBV15, with 12 bases identical to TRBD2. Trimming removed 3 bases from V and 5 bases from J; junction bases left unmatched: 5. CDR1 is LNHNV, CDR2 YYDKDF, per germline (reference sequence). The CDR3 extends over 16 amino acids. Here the CDR3 reads CATSRVRTSGNNEQFF. The CDR3 bases are TGTGCCACCAGCAGGGTGAGGACTAGCGGGAACAATGAGCAGTTCTTC.

This clonotype was detected a few times. The rearrangement joins TRBV27 to TRBJ1-4; D possibly corresponds to TRBD1 (5 bases). CDR1 is MNHEY, CDR2 SMNVEV, per germline (reference sequence). CDR3 length equals 15 residues. Trimming pared 4 bases from V and 10 bases from J, leaving 19 bases between. In nucleotides, the CDR3 is TGTGCCAGCAGTTCCACCGGGACCGACTTCGCAAAACTGTTTTTT. Translated: CASSSTGTDFAKLFF.

The chain combines TRBV20-1 with TRBJ1-1; D remains ambiguous. The V and J ends lost 5 bases and 1 base respectively, with 14 bases between them. CDR1 and CDR2 from the germline V gene are DFQATT and SNEGSKA (reference sequence). The CDR3 consists of 14 residues. CDR3 sequence: CSARLGLRNTEAFF. The CDR3 coding sequence is TGCAGTGCTCGATTGGGCTTGAGGAACACTGAAGCTTTCTTT.

This clonotype appeared many times. The V call is TRBV25-1, the J call TRBJ2-7, with 11 bases identical to TRBD2. CDR1 MGHDK and CDR2 SYGVNS come from the germline V gene. Germline trimming cut 6 bases from V and 4 bases from J; bases unmatched to any gene: 8. The CDR3 consists of 15 residues. CDR3 residues: CASRTGTSGRYEQYF. CDR3 sequence (DNA): TGTGCCAGCAGGACCGGGACTAGCGGTAGATACGAGCAGTACTTC.

V is TRBV25-1 and J is TRBJ2-1; D call uncertain. The CDR3 spans 12 residues. The V end was cut by 5 bases, the J end by 8 bases, with 10 bases between. CDR1 is MGHDK and CDR2 is SYGVNS in the germline V gene. CDR3 loop: CASSPLGYEQFF. The CDR3 nucleotides are TGTGCCAGCAGTCCCCTCGGGTATGAGCAGTTCTTC.

The chain recombines TRBV5-8 with TRBJ2-3, with a weak D call TRBD2 (5 bases). V was cut by 9 bases and J by 6 bases, with 20 bases left in between. The CDR3 runs to 14 residues. The germline V gene encodes CDR1 SGHTS and CDR2 YDEGEE. Written as DNA, the CDR3 is TGTGCCACGCGCGGCGGGTTCAGGAAGGATACGCAGTATTTT. Its translation is CATRGGFRKDTQYF.

The chain combines TRBV29-1 with TRBJ2-7; no clear D. Germline CDR1 reads SQVTM; CDR2 reads ANQGSEA. This CDR3 contains 12 residues. Deletions cut 6 bases from V and 3 bases from J, with 12 bases between. DNA for the CDR3: TGCAGCGTACAGACTGGGAACTACGAGCAGTACTTC. It is translated as CSVQTGNYEQYF.